Listed below are T cell receptor beta chains from one sample, sequenced in a study of cytomegalovirus exposure and HLA in healthy donors. Profiling relied on immunoSEQ multiplex PCR, and the TCRdb table lists in-frame clones only, not all of them. The sample shows approximately 110,000 clones, around 77% of them seen only once. Material: PBMCs. The receptors shown here come from a woman in her 40s in good health and CMV-seropositive. CDR3s include the opening cysteine and the closing phenylalanine or tryptophan. D genes are given only for firm matches. The size entry is marked missing in some rows and otherwise reads once, few, many or a size class.

size	J	V	D	DNA	CDR3
NA	TRBJ2-7	TRBV25-1	NA	TGTGCCAGCAGTGGCTCACCGGGACTCCCAACCTACGAGCAGTACTTC	CASSGSPGLPTYEQYF
NA	TRBJ1-5	TRBV19	NA	TGTGCCAGTACTTCCGGAGGAGGTTTAAATCAGCCCCAGCATTTT	CASTSGGGLNQPQHF
NA	TRBJ2-3	TRBV5-5	NA	TGTGCCAGCAGCTTCACCGGGGCAGATACGCAGTATTTT	CASSFTGADTQYF
NA	TRBJ1-1	TRBV5-6	NA	TGTGCCAGCAGCTCAATTCACGTCGGTGAAGCTTTCTTT	CASSSIHVGEAFF
NA	TRBJ2-1	TRBV2	TRBD2	TGTGCCAGCAGCGGACTAGCGGGGGTTTCTTACAATGAGCAGTTCTTC	CASSGLAGVSYNEQFF
NA	TRBJ2-2	TRBV19	TRBD2	TGTGCCACCCTCCCAGAAAGCGGGATCGGCACCGGGGAGCTGTTTTTT	CATLPESGIGTGELFF
NA	TRBJ2-7	TRBV9	TRBD1	TGTGCCAGCAGCCCCCTCGGGACGGACAGGAACGAGCAGTACTTC	CASSPLGTDRNEQYF
once	TRBJ1-2	TRBV23-1	NA	TGCGCCAGGGACAGTTTGTGGCGTGGCTACACCTTC	CARDSLWRGYTF
NA	TRBJ1-3	TRBV14	NA	TGTGCCAGCAGCCAAGGGGGCCGGGGGGGGCTCTCTGGAAACACCATATATTTT	CASSQGGRGGLSGNTIYF
NA	TRBJ2-7	TRBV4-1	TRBD2	TGCGCCAGCAGACTCCGACTAGCGGGGCCCTACGAGCAGTACTTC	CASRLRLAGPYEQYF
few	TRBJ2-2	TRBV5-1	TRBD2	TGCGCCAGCAGCTTGGCCCCCTTTCTAGCGGGAGGTACCGGGGAGCTGTTTTTT	CASSLAPFLAGGTGELFF
NA	TRBJ2-5	TRBV30	TRBD2	TGTGCCTGGACCGACGCTAGCGGGAGGGCCGAAAAGACCCAGTACTTC	CAWTDASGRAEKTQYF
NA	TRBJ1-2	TRBV5-1	NA	TGCGCCAGCAGCTTGGAGGAGAACTATGGCTACACCTTC	CASSLEENYGYTF
NA	TRBJ2-1	TRBV30	TRBD1	TGTGCCTGGAGTTCTGGACAGGGTACCTACAATGAGCAGTTCTTC	CAWSSGQGTYNEQFF
few	TRBJ2-7	TRBV27	NA	TGTGCCAGCAGCCCCTTCGGGGGTAATACCTACGAGCAGTACTTC	CASSPFGGNTYEQYF
NA	TRBJ2-7	TRBV5-1	NA	TGCGCCAGCAGCCTGGAGGGGCCGCCGCACGAGCAGTACTTC	CASSLEGPPHEQYF
NA	TRBJ1-2	TRBV7-9	NA	TGTGCCAGCAGCTTACCGACAGCTAGGTATGGCTACACCTTC	CASSLPTARYGYTF
NA	TRBJ1-4	TRBV10-2	TRBD1	TGCGCCAGCAGAGATTCCGGGACAGCGACTGAAAAACTGTTTTTT	CASRDSGTATEKLFF
NA	TRBJ2-1	TRBV18	NA	TGTGCCAGCTCACTTCGGAGGGACAATGAGCAGTTCTTC	CASSLRRDNEQFF
NA	TRBJ2-3	TRBV5-5	NA	TGTGCCAGCAGCTTTACGGGGGCAGATACGCAGTATTTT	CASSFTGADTQYF
NA	TRBJ2-5	TRBV6-4	TRBD1	TGTGCCAGCAGTGAATCTCAGGGGGCGATGGAGACCCAGTACTTC	CASSESQGAMETQYF
NA	TRBJ1-3	TRBV27	NA	TGCCCCAAGCCAGTCGGAGAGGTATTCTCTGGAAACACCATATATTTT	CPKPVGEVFSGNTIYF
few	TRBJ1-1	TRBV28	NA	TGTGCCAGCAGTCCCCCCGGGGGGGTTACTGAAGCTTTCTTT	CASSPPGGVTEAFF
NA	TRBJ1-5	TRBV13	TRBD1	TGTGCCAGCAGCCCCGGGACAGGGAATCAGCCCCAGCATTTT	CASSPGTGNQPQHF
NA	TRBJ2-7	TRBV27	TRBD2	TGTGCCAGCAGTCGGACTAGCGGGGGCTACGAGCAGTACTTC	CASSRTSGGYEQYF
few	TRBJ2-5	TRBV14	NA	TGTGCCAGCAGCGCATGGCTCGGGAGAGGAGAAGAGACCCAGTACTTC	CASSAWLGRGEETQYF
NA	TRBJ2-1	TRBV13	TRBD2	TGTGCCAGCAGCCGGACTGCTAGCGGACTTTACAATGAGCAGTTCTTC	CASSRTASGLYNEQFF
NA	TRBJ1-1	TRBV5-6	NA	TGTGCCAGCAGCTACAGAGGGACTGAAGCTTTCTTT	CASSYRGTEAFF
NA	TRBJ2-1	TRBV7-3	TRBD2	TGTGCCAGCAGCTTAACAGGGGGACTAGCGGGAAGCAATGAGCAGTTCTTC	CASSLTGGLAGSNEQFF
NA	TRBJ2-7	TRBV5-4	NA	TGTGCCAGCAGCTTGTGGGCAGGTCGCAACGAGCAGTACTTC	CASSLWAGRNEQYF
NA	TRBJ1-5	TRBV5-6	NA	TGTGCCAGCAGCTCCGCCCGGGGACAGCCCCAGCATTTT	CASSSARGQPQHF
NA	TRBJ2-7	TRBV5-4	TRBD2	TGTGCCAGCAGCTTGGGTAGGCGGGAGAGTAACGAGCAGTACTTC	CASSLGRRESNEQYF
NA	TRBJ1-6	TRBV6-5	TRBD1	TGTGCCAGCAGTTCACGGACAGGAAATTCACCCCTCCACTTT	CASSSRTGNSPLHF
NA	TRBJ1-1	TRBV6-5	NA	TGTGCCAGCAGTTACTCGTTCAGGGGCACTGAAGCTTTCTTT	CASSYSFRGTEAFF
NA	TRBJ2-5	TRBV29-1	TRBD1	TGCAGCGTTGAACCCACAGGGGGAATGGGGGAGACCCAGTACTTC	CSVEPTGGMGETQYF
few	TRBJ2-1	TRBV6-6	NA	TGTGCCAGCAGTTTTGAGAGCTCCTACAATGAGCAGTTCTTC	CASSFESSYNEQFF
NA	TRBJ2-3	TRBV5-4	TRBD2	TGTGCCAGCTTCAAGCGGGAGACCTTGGCAGATACGCAGTATTTT	CASFKRETLADTQYF
NA	TRBJ2-2	TRBV29-1	NA	TGCAGCGTTGAAGATGTTGCCGGGGGGGAGCTGTTTTTT	CSVEDVAGGELFF
NA	TRBJ2-1	TRBV5-1	NA	TGCGCCAGCAGCATAGGAGGGGACTGGGGACGGGAGCAGTTCTTC	CASSIGGDWGREQFF
NA	TRBJ2-1	TRBV7-3	NA	TGTGCCAGCAGCTCGTCTAGGGGCGAGCAGTTCTTC	CASSSSRGEQFF
NA	TRBJ2-1	TRBV15	NA	TGTGCCACCAGCAGAGATCGAGGGAATGAGCAGTTCTTC	CATSRDRGNEQFF
NA	TRBJ2-1	TRBV27	TRBD2	TGTGCCAGCAGTCCCCATAGCGGGAGGGGAAATGAGCAGTTCTTC	CASSPHSGRGNEQFF
NA	TRBJ2-2	TRBV6-6	TRBD1	TGTGCCAGCAGTAACAGGGGGCCCTCGAACACCGGGGAGCTGTTTTTT	CASSNRGPSNTGELFF
few	TRBJ2-7	TRBV5-4	NA	TGTGCCAGCAGTGTAAGAAGCGGCAACGGCGAGCAGTACTTC	CASSVRSGNGEQYF
NA	TRBJ1-5	TRBV5-1	NA	TGCGCCAGCAGCTTGGGGGTTGCGGGAAATCAGCCCCAGCATTTT	CASSLGVAGNQPQHF
NA	TRBJ2-1	TRBV23-1	TRBD2	TGCGCCAGCAGTCACTGGCTACTAGCGGGAGGGGTCTCCTACAATGAGCAGTTCTTC	CASSHWLLAGGVSYNEQFF
NA	TRBJ2-3	TRBV6-1	TRBD2	TGTGCCAGCAGTGAAGCGGGGACTAGCGGGCCCACAAATACGCAGTATTTT	CASSEAGTSGPTNTQYF
NA	TRBJ2-4	TRBV6-1	NA	TGTGCCAGCCATTCCTACGGCAGGGTAAACATTCAGTACTTC	CASHSYGRVNIQYF
NA	TRBJ2-6	TRBV11-2	TRBD1	TGTGCCAGCAGCTTAGAGGGGACAGGGTATGAAGCCAACGTCCTGACTTTC	CASSLEGTGYEANVLTF
NA	TRBJ2-6	TRBV19	TRBD2	TGTGCCAGTAGACTAGCGGGAGGCTGGTCTGGGGCCAACGTCCTGACTTTC	CASRLAGGWSGANVLTF
NA	TRBJ1-1	TRBV6-4	NA	TGTGCCAGCAGTGAAAGGGAGGGGACTGAAGCTTTCTTT	CASSEREGTEAFF
NA	TRBJ2-3	TRBV27	NA	TGTGCCAGCAGTTTATCGAGGCCCGGCACAGATACGCAGTATTTT	CASSLSRPGTDTQYF
once	TRBJ2-1	TRBV2	NA	TGTGCCAGCACGGGGATCCAGTGGTCCAATGAGCAGTTCTTC	CASTGIQWSNEQFF